This TCR beta chain was observed in a study of shared clonotypes between healthy human individuals. The assay was immunoSEQ multiplex PCR, and TCRdb's table has in-frame clones only and misses some. The data contain 2 million to 3 million clones, roughly 93% of them singletons. CDR1 is SEHNR, CDR2 FQNEAQ, per germline (reference sequence). J lost 1 base, V lost 4 bases, and 7 bases had no gene match. This CDR3 is 18 amino acids long. The chain couples TRBV7-9 to TRBJ2-3; 14 nucleotides align to TRBD2. This clonotype was sampled from a man younger than 30 in good health. Some clones in this sample may be carry-over from other donors' samples. Sequencing input: naive CD4+ T cells from PBMCs. Subset defined: CD45RA+ positively selected. CDR3 coding DNA: TGTGCCAGCAGCTCCGGGACTAGCGGGAGCCCCGGCACAGATACGCAGTATTTT. Protein sequence: CASSSGTSGSPGTDTQYF.